This record concerns one T cell receptor (beta chain) sequence. What it binds is not known. The V and J ends lost 8 bases and 3 bases respectively, with 20 bases between them. Per the germline V gene, CDR1 is SGHNT and CDR2 is YYREEE (reference sequence). There are 15 residues in the CDR3. This sample was taken from a study of cytomegalovirus exposure and HLA in healthy donors. Whole-study results and caveats: The study listed some 160 cytomegalovirus-associated TCR beta chains.

The PCR had 60 Vbeta and 13 Jbeta primers. Per the study methods: Later analysis identified tens of millions of unique TCR beta chains, about 12 million shared. TCRdb's table, derived via immunoSEQ multiplex PCR, lists solely in-frame clones and lacks some. V and J calls plus clone size are reproduced from that table; the DNA served to infer D and trimming. The sample holds roughly 110,000 clones; approximately 80% are singletons and the top ten take about 3%. The TCR comes from a woman under 30 in good health and CMV-seropositive. The sample taken for sequencing was PBMCs. The rearrangement links TRBV5-4 to TRBJ1-1, with TRBD1 as a possible D gene (5 bases). The CDR3 loop is CASTAYKGIDTEAFF. CDR3 nucleotide sequence: TGTGCCAGTACGGCTTACAAGGGGATTGACACTGAAGCTTTCTTT.